Shown below are 10 T cell receptor beta chains from a single sample sequenced in a study of a mutant IDH1 vaccine in newly diagnosed glioma. No antigens are known for them. Time point described: week 47, end of study. The investigators gave 300 ug of mutant IDH1 20-mer peptide in each vaccine dose, together with topical imiquimod. Data came from immunoSEQ multiplex PCR; TCRdb stores just in-frame clones and leaves some out. The table includes 40,000 to 50,000 clones, approximately 86% detected once. The sample here was PBMCs, taken from a glioma patient whose treatment included an IDH1 peptide vaccine. The receptors shown here come from a man aged 18 to 29 with glioma. Some clones in this sample may be carry-over from other donors' samples.

J is TRBJ1-5 and V is TRBV18; D gene uncertain. Deletions cut 2 bases from V and 0 bases from J, with 8 bases between. The germline gives CDR1 KGHSH, CDR2 LQKENI. The CDR3 loop spans 15 amino acids. This CDR3 reads CASSPVGHSNQPQHF. The CDR3 DNA reads as TGTGCCAGCTCACCAGTTGGGCATAGCAATCAGCCCCAGCATTTT.

The rearrangement links TRBV4-1 to TRBJ2-7, with D possibly TRBD1 on 6 matching bases. The germline V gene has CDR1 MGHRA and CDR2 YSYEKL. The CDR3 runs 22 residues. The ends were cut back, 0 bases at V and 6 bases at J, with 36 bases in the middle. CDR3 in amino acids: CASSQDARTESYIRWEDGEQYF. CDR3 in DNA: TGCGCCAGCAGCCAAGATGCCAGGACAGAATCCTATATACGATGGGAAGACGGCGAGCAGTACTTC.

The V call is TRBV4-3, the J call TRBJ2-3, with D possibly being TRBD2 (5 bases). The CDR3 contains 13 residues. Germline V lookup: CDR1 LGHNA, CDR2 YSLEER. Trimming left V 4 bases short and J 6 bases short, with 11 bases between. The CDR3 DNA is TGCGCCAGCAGCCCCCGACTACTTGATACGCAGTATTTT. Translating it yields CASSPRLLDTQYF.

The chain is built from TRBV30 and TRBJ1-1; no reliable D call. This CDR3 comprises 13 residues. Trimming took 4 bases from V and 6 from J, leaving 15 bases between them. Germline V gives CDR1 GTSNPN, CDR2 SVGIG (reference sequence). In DNA form, the CDR3 reads TGTGCCTGGACCGAAAACCTAAGGTCTGAAGCTTTCTTT. Its translation: CAWTENLRSEAFF.

J is TRBJ1-4 and V is TRBV30; no definite D call. V was cut by 2 bases and J by 5 bases, with 12 bases left in between. This CDR3 region has 14 residues. Germline assignment: CDR1 GTSNPN and CDR2 SVGIG (reference sequence). The CDR3 loop reads CAWSSLAQNEKLFF. The CDR3, as DNA: TGTGCCTGGAGTTCTTTGGCACAGAATGAAAAACTGTTTTTT.

The chain carries TRBV2 and TRBJ1-2; 9 positions agree with TRBD1. The CDR3 is 14 amino acids. With V trimmed by 3 bases and J by 5 bases, 4 bases remained unmatched. The V gene's germline CDR1 is SNHLY and CDR2 FYNNEI. The CDR3 DNA reads as TGTGCCAGCAGTGATACAGGGGGCGCATATGGCTACACCTTC. Amino acids: CASSDTGGAYGYTF.

This clone was found a few times. The chain carries TRBV19 and TRBJ1-5; D possibly corresponds to TRBD1 (6 bases). This CDR3 contains 15 residues. CDR1 is LNHDA, CDR2 SQIVND, per germline (reference sequence). The V and J ends lost 3 bases and 1 base respectively, with 10 bases between them. The CDR3: CASSITGASNQPQHF. The CDR3 DNA follows: TGTGCCAGTAGTATTACGGGGGCAAGCAATCAGCCCCAGCATTTT.

The chain is built from TRBV25-1 and TRBJ1-4, with no clear D. Germline CDR1 is MGHDK and CDR2 is SYGVNS. This CDR3 is built from 15 residues. The V gene lost 1 base and the J gene lost 5 bases, with 11 bases spanning the gap. The CDR3 here is CASSESWSQNEKLFF. The CDR3 DNA follows: TGTGCCAGCAGTGAATCGTGGAGCCAGAATGAAAAACTGTTTTTT.

CDR3 region: CASSRLGGYSYNEQFF. The CDR3 DNA reads TGTGCCAGCAGCCGACTCGGAGGCTACTCCTACAATGAGCAGTTCTTC. The chain recombines TRBV7-2 with TRBJ2-1, with D possibly being TRBD2 (5 bases). V lost 5 bases to trimming and J lost 0 bases, with 14 bases between them. Germline loops: CDR1 SGHTA, CDR2 FQGNSA. The CDR3 sequence is 16 residues long.

The chain employs TRBV7-6 and TRBJ2-7; TRBD2 matches 7 bases. With 5 bases clipped from V and 5 bases from J, the junction kept 3 bases outside the gene matches. CDR3 length: 12 amino acids. Germline CDR1 and CDR2: SGHVS and FNYEAQ. This chain's CDR3 is CASSHRGDEQYF. The DNA for the CDR3 is TGTGCCAGCAGCCACCGGGGGGACGAGCAGTACTTC.